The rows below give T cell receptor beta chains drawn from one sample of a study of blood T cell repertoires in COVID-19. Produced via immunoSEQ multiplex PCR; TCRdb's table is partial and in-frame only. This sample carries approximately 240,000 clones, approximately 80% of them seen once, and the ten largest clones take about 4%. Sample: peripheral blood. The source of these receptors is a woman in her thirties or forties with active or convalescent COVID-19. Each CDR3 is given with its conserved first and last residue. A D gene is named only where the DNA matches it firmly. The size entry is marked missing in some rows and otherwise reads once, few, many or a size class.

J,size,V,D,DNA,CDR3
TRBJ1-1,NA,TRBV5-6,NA,TGTGCCAGCAGCTCCCTCGGTCCCGGGTTCACTGAAGCTTTCTTT,CASSSLGPGFTEAFF
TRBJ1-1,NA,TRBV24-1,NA,TGTGCCACCAGTGAAGGACAGTCGGGCACTGAAGCTTTCTTT,CATSEGQSGTEAFF
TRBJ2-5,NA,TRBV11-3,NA,TGTGCCAGCAGCCAGTGGGGCCAACAAGAGACCCAGTACTTC,CASSQWGQQETQYF
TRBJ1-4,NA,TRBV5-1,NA,TGCGCCAGCAGCGCCAAAGACCAGGGGAATGAAAAACTGTTTTTT,CASSAKDQGNEKLFF
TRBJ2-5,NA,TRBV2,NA,TGTGCCAGCAGGCAGGACAGAAGGGAGACCCAGTACTTC,CASRQDRRETQYF
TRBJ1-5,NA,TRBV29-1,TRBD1,TGCAGCGTCGGGGACAGGGGGAAGTTTCAGCCCCAGCATTTT,CSVGDRGKFQPQHF
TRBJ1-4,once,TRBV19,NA,TGTGCCAGTAGTATCAGAAGTTTTGAAAAACTGTTTTTT,CASSIRSFEKLFF
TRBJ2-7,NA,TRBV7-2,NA,TGTGCCAGCAGCTTACGGGGGGCGTCCTACGAGCAGTACTTC,CASSLRGASYEQYF
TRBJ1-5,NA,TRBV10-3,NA,TGTGCCATCAGTGAGTTCCCAGATCAGCCCCAGCATTTT,CAISEFPDQPQHF
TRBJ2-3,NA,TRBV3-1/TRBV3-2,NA,TGTGCCAGCAGCCAAGTCCCCTCCCTAAAGGGGGATACGCAGTATTTT,CASSQVPSLKGDTQYF
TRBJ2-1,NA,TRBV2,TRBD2,TGTGCCAGCAATGTGATCGGGGGGGAATATGAGCAGTTCTTC,CASNVIGGEYEQFF
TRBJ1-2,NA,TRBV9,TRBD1,TGTGCCAGCAGCCCGCGTTTGGGGACAGGGATTAATGGCTACACCTTC,CASSPRLGTGINGYTF
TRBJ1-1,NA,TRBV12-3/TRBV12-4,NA,TGTGCCAGCAGTGTTGCTAAGAACACTGAAGCTTTCTTT,CASSVAKNTEAFF
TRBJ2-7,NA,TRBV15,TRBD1,TGTGCCACCAGCAGATCCGGGACAGGGACTGGTGGCGAGCAGTACTTC,CATSRSGTGTGGEQYF
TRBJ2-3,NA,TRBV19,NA,TGTGCCAGTAGTATTCCGGGAATGTCAGATACGCAGTATTTT,CASSIPGMSDTQYF
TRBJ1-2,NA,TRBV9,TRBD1,TGTGCCAGCAGCGTAGCAGACAGGGCTGGCTACACCTTC,CASSVADRAGYTF
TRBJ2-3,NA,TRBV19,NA,TGTGCCAGTAGTATCAACGGGGTCGGTCGGGTAGGGGATACGCAGTATTTT,CASSINGVGRVGDTQYF
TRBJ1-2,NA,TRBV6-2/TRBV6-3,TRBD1,TGTGCCAGCAGTTTTCAGGGGGCCACCTATGGCTACACCTTC,CASSFQGATYGYTF
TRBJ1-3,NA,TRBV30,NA,TGTGCCTGGACCCCCTCCAGGGTGGGCTCTGGAAACACCATATATTTT,CAWTPSRVGSGNTIYF
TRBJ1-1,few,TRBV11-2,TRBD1,TGTGCCAGCAGCTCTGGACAGGGGGATTGGAACACTGAAGCTTTCTTT,CASSSGQGDWNTEAFF
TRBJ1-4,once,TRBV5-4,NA,TGTGCCAGCAGCCGAGGGGGGGCCGGTGAAAAACTGTTTTTT,CASSRGGAGEKLFF
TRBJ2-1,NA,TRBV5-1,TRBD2,TGCGCCAGCAGCTTGGAGGTTCTCGGACTAGTTTATTACAATGAGCAGTTCTTC,CASSLEVLGLVYYNEQFF
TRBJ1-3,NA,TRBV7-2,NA,TGTGCCAGCAGCTTAGCCAGGCTCTCTGGAAACACCATATATTTT,CASSLARLSGNTIYF
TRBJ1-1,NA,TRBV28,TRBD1,TGTGCCAGCAGTCCCGATGACAGGGGGGTCACTGAAGCTTTCTTT,CASSPDDRGVTEAFF
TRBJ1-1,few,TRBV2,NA,TGTGCCAGCAGGGAGGGAGTGAACACTGAAGCTTTCTTT,CASREGVNTEAFF
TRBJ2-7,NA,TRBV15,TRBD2,TGTGCCACCAGCAGAGGGGCTAGCGGGGTCTACGAGCAGTACTTC,CATSRGASGVYEQYF
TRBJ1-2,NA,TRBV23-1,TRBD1,TGCGCCAGCACTCGGGACAGATGCTTCTATGGCTACACCTTC,CASTRDRCFYGYTF
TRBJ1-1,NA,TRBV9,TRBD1,TGTGCCAGCAGCCCTTGGACAGGGAGCACTGAAGCTTTCTTT,CASSPWTGSTEAFF
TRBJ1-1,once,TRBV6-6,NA,TGTGCCAGCAGTTACGGGGGGGAAGCTTTCTTT,CASSYGGEAFF
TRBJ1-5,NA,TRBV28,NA,TGTGCCAGCAGTTCACCGCAGGGGTGGGGTCCCCAGCATTTT,CASSSPQGWGPQHF
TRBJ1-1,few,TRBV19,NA,TGTGCCAGTAGTATGAGACTCCTGAACACTGAAGCTTTCTTT,CASSMRLLNTEAFF
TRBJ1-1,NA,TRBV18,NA,TGTGCCAGCTCACCATCCGGGACACTGAACACTGAAGCTTTCTTT,CASSPSGTLNTEAFF
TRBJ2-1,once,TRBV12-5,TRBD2,TGTGCTAGTGGTTTGGAGACTGAAGCGGGGGGCCTAATCTTCTCCTACAATGAGCAGTTCTTC,CASGLETEAGGLIFSYNEQFF
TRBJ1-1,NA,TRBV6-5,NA,TGTGCCAGCAGCTACGGGTGGGAGGGCCAACCTGAAGCTTTCTTT,CASSYGWEGQPEAFF
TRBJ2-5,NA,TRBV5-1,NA,TGCGCCAGCAGCCCGGACAGCCGGAGCCAAGAGACCCAGTACTTC,CASSPDSRSQETQYF
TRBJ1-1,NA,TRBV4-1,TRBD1,TGCGCCAGCCGGCCGCAAGGACAGGGAGGAACTTTCTTT,CASRPQGQGGTFF
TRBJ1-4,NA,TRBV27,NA,TGTGCCAGCAGTTTGTCAGGGTGGGGTGAAAAACTGTTTTTT,CASSLSGWGEKLFF
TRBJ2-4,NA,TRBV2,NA,TGTGCCAGCAGTGAGGGGACCGGGAGACAGTACTTC,CASSEGTGRQYF
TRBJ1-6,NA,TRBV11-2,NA,TGTGCCAGCAGCCGTACCGGGGATTCACCCCTCCACTTT,CASSRTGDSPLHF
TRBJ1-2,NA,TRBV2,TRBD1,TGTGCCAGCGGGACAGTCCTTGGCTACACCTTC,CASGTVLGYTF
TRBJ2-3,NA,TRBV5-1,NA,TGCGCCAGCACCTATGAGGGCGGGTCAGATACGCAGTATTTT,CASTYEGGSDTQYF
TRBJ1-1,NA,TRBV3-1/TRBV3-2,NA,TGTGCCAGCAGAAACGGACTCTCGAACACTGAAGCTTTCTTT,CASRNGLSNTEAFF
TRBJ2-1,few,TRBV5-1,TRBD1,TGCGCCAGCAGCTTGAATTCGGGACAGGGATATGAGCAGTTCTTC,CASSLNSGQGYEQFF
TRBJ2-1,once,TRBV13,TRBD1,TGTGCCAGCAGCTTCAGGGGGCCTGAGCAGTTCTTC,CASSFRGPEQFF
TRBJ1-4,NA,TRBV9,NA,TGTGCCAGCAGCGTCGGGCAGGGATCAAGTAATGAAAAACTGTTTTTT,CASSVGQGSSNEKLFF
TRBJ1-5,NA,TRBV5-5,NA,TGTGCCAGCAGCTTCGGGGGGGACCAGCCCCAGCATTTT,CASSFGGDQPQHF
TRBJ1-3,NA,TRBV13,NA,TGTGCCAGCTCGAGTGACTCTGGAAACACCATATATTTT,CASSSDSGNTIYF
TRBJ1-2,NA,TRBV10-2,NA,TGCGCCAGCAGTGAGCGGGCAGGGAAGGACTATGGCTACACCTTC,CASSERAGKDYGYTF
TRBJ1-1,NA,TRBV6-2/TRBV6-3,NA,TGTGCCAGCAGTTACGGGGGCGGCACTGAAGCTTTCTTT,CASSYGGGTEAFF
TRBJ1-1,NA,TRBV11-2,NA,TGTGCCAGCAGCTTAGGTCGTGGTATACGGAGGCGACCGAAGGCTTTCTTT,CASSLGRGIRRRPKAFF
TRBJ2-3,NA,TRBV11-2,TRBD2,TGTGCCAGCAGCTTAGCGGTTAGCGGGCGCGGTTGGGATACGCAGTATTTT,CASSLAVSGRGWDTQYF
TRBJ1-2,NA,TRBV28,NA,TGTGCCAGCAGTTTACCCACAGGAGATTATGGCTACACCTTC,CASSLPTGDYGYTF
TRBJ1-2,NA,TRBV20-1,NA,TGCAGTGCTTTTTACTACTATGGCTACACCTTC,CSAFYYYGYTF
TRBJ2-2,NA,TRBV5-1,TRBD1,TGCGCCAGCAGCTCAGACAGGGGGCAAACCGGGGAGCTGTTTTTT,CASSSDRGQTGELFF
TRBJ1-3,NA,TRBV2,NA,TGTGCCAGCAGTTTAGACAGTCCCTTCTTTACAGGAAACACCATATATTTT,CASSLDSPFFTGNTIYF
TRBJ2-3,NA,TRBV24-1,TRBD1,TGTGCCACCAGTGAATCTTACAGGGGGGATACGCAGTATTTT,CATSESYRGDTQYF
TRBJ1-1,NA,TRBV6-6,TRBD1,TGTGCCAGCAGTTACTCCAGACAGGGGGGCCCTGAAGCTTTCTTT,CASSYSRQGGPEAFF